Listed here are 5 T cell receptor beta chains from one sample, sequenced in a study of cytomegalovirus exposure and HLA in healthy donors listed by TCRdb under 2017. Receptor amplification or capture employed the immunoSEQ multiplex PCR assay. For the multiplex PCR, a mixture combining 60 forward primers for TCR Vbeta segments and 13 reverse primers for TCR Jbeta segments was used. This is the immuneACCESS table as TCRdb keeps it, with only in-frame sequences that have V and J called. A part of the clones is gone; compared with another copy, unresolved V genes explain less than half, and the rest is unexplained. The sample table holds 99,000 or so clones, of which roughly 9.1% were seen once. The top ten hold 5.5% to 7.5% of the sample. Sequencing used PBMCs. The receptor source for this set is a man aged 35 to 55 in good health and CMV-seropositive.

J is TRBJ2-3 and V is TRBV4-1; 9 bases fit TRBD1. V was pared by 1 base and J by 0 bases, with 8 bases of the junction left unmatched. The CDR3 sequence is 18 residues long. Germline CDR1 reads MGHRA; CDR2 reads YSYEKL. As DNA, the CDR3 is TGCGCCAGCAGCCAAGGCTTATTTGGACAGGGGAGCACAGATACGCAGTATTTT. This sequence encodes CASSQGLFGQGSTDTQYF.

This clone was seen only a few times. The rearrangement uses TRBV27 and TRBJ2-2, with 7 bases lining up with TRBD2. This CDR3 spans 15 amino acids. CDR1 and CDR2 from the germline V gene are MNHEY and SMNVEV (reference sequence). V gave up 7 bases and J gave up 7 bases; unmatched junction bases: 12. The CDR3 DNA is TGTGCCAGCACAACTCGGGGGGTCCGCGGCGGGGAGCTGTTTTTT. It encodes CASTTRGVRGGELFF.

The chain has TRBV28 and TRBJ1-5; 7 positions agree with TRBD1. This CDR3 contains 14 residues. V lost 5 bases and J lost 3; bases outside the gene matches: 4. The germline CDR1 and CDR2 sequences are MDHEN and SYDVKM. DNA of the CDR3: TGTGCCAGCAGTAAGGACAGGAACAATCAGCCCCAGCATTTT. Protein product: CASSKDRNNQPQHF. The full variable domain, completed using reference TRBV28 and TRBJ1-5, is DVKVTQSSRYLVKRTGEKVFLECVQDMDHENMFWYRQDPGLGLRLIYFSYDVKMKEKGDIPEGYSVSREKKERFSLILESASTNQTSMYLCASSKDRNNQPQHFGDGTRLSIL.

This rearrangement joins TRBV5-1 to TRBJ2-7; D is ambiguous. With 0 bases removed from V and 7 bases from J, the gap between germline ends came to 8 bases. This CDR3 is 12 amino acids long. Germline loops: CDR1 SGHRS, CDR2 YFSETQ. DNA of the CDR3: TGCGCCAGCAGCTTGGACCGTAGTGAGCAGTACTTC. Its protein is CASSLDRSEQYF.

J is TRBJ2-5 and V is TRBV9; D is unresolved. Trimming removed 3 bases from V and 1 base from J, with 10 bases in between. Per germline, CDR1 SGDLS and CDR2 YYNGEE. The length of the CDR3 is 14 residues. The CDR3 sequence: CASSAENSQETQYF. The CDR3 DNA follows: TGTGCCAGCAGCGCCGAGAACTCCCAAGAGACCCAGTACTTC.